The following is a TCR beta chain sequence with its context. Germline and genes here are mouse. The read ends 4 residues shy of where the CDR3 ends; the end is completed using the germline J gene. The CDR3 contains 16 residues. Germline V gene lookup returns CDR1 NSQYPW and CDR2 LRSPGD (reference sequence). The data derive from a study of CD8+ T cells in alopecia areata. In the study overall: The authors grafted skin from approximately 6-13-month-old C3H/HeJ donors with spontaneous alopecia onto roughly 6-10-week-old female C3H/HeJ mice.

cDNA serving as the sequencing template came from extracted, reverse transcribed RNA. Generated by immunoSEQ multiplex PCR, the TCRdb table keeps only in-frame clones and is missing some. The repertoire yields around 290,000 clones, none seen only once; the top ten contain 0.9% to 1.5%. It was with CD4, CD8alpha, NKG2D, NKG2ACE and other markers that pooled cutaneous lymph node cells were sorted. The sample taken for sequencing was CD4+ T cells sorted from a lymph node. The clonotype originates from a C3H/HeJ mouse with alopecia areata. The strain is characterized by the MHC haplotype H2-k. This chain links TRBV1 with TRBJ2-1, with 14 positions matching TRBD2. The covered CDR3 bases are TGCACCTGCAGTGGTGGGACTGGGGGGGCGCGAGCT. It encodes CTCSGGTGGARA. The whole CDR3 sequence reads CTCSGGTGGARAEQFF.